The entry below describes one T cell receptor beta chain. Some clones are missing from TCRdb's copy, which holds only in-frame ones; the method was immunoSEQ multiplex PCR. The top ten hold around 6% of the sample, which has fewer than 100,000 clones, around nine tenths seen once. The sample belongs to a study of control samples from healthy donors and cancer patients. This sequence originates from a woman in her fifties or sixties in good health. Sequencing was done on a sample of blood.

For the CDR3, the DNA is TGTGCCAGCAGTTACATCGGGCCCACAGATACGCAGTATTTT. Its translation: CASSYIGPTDTQYF. The chain couples TRBV6-2 or TRBV6-3 to TRBJ2-3; D is unclear. Trimming removed 2 bases from V and 2 bases from J, with 8 bases in between. CDR1 is MNHEY, CDR2 SVGEGT, per germline. The CDR3 has 14 amino acids.